This TCR beta chain was recorded in a study of beta chain features in type 1 diabetes. This CDR3 spans 16 amino acids. The V end lost 0 bases, the J end lost 1 base, and 11 bases lay between the germline ends. Germline-derived CDR1 and CDR2 are SEHNR and FQNEAQ (reference sequence). What was sequenced were expressed TCRB transcripts, since all of the isolated RNA had been reverse transcribed. Assay: immunoSEQ multiplex PCR; the TCRdb copy retains only in-frame clones and omits some. Of nearly 250,000 clones detected, 13% to 15% appear once; the ten largest clones hold around 0.026%. Purity exceeded 98% in all sorted populations.

V usage is TRBV7-9 and J usage is TRBJ2-3; possible D gene TRBD2, 6 bases. Material: naive CD4+ T cells from blood. The source of this sequence is a woman aged 40 to 50 in good health. CDR3: CASSLAPGTGTDTQYF. The CDR3 bases are TGTGCCAGCAGCTTAGCCCCAGGGACTGGCACAGATACGCAGTATTTT.